Listed here is a single T cell receptor (beta chain). Germline-derived CDR1 and CDR2 are SGHVS and FNYEAQ. The CDR3 is made up of 18 amino acids. Between the trimmed V and J ends, which lost 2 bases and 4 bases, there was a span of 22 bases. This table comes from immunoSEQ multiplex PCR, and its TCRdb copy is limited to in-frame clones, with some not included. The sample gives some 120,000 clones, around 86% of which show up once; about 1.2% is in the top ten. This entry is derived from a study of T cell responses to AZD1222 COVID-19 vaccine. The clonotype originates from an adult in good health. This specimen was peripheral blood, taken on day 0 of AZD1222 vaccination. The rearrangement uses TRBV7-6 and TRBJ2-3; D is unresolved. The CDR3 bases are TGTGCCAGCAGCTTAAGCCAAGGGTTTGATCCTAAGGCAGATACGCAGTATTTT. It is translated as CASSLSQGFDPKADTQYF.